The sample holds many counts of the clone carrying this T cell receptor (beta chain). The data derive from a study of spatial heterogeneity in lung cancer. Time point reported: sample taken at primary tumor resection. Whole RNA obtained from tumor, nontumor lung or frozen PBMC underwent sequencing without sorting. TCRdb fed the 5' RACE reads into MiXCR, producing one record per CDR3 protein. Among some 8,000 distinct CDR3 sequences, 5% to 6.5% were seen once, and the ten largest hold around 39%. The germline CDR1 and CDR2 sequences are MGHRA and YSYEKL. Trimming pared 7 bases from V and 4 bases from J, leaving 28 bases between. The CDR3 loop spans 18 amino acids.

The TCR originated in a male donor with early-stage non-small cell lung cancer. J is TRBJ1-1 and V is TRBV4-1, with a possible D match to TRBD1 (5 bases). This specimen was PBMCs, taken at surgery. CDR3 nucleotide sequence: TGCGCCAGCAACGTGCGGGCCGGGACCTCAAAGGGGAGCACTGAAGCTTTCTTT. The encoded protein is CASNVRAGTSKGSTEAFF.